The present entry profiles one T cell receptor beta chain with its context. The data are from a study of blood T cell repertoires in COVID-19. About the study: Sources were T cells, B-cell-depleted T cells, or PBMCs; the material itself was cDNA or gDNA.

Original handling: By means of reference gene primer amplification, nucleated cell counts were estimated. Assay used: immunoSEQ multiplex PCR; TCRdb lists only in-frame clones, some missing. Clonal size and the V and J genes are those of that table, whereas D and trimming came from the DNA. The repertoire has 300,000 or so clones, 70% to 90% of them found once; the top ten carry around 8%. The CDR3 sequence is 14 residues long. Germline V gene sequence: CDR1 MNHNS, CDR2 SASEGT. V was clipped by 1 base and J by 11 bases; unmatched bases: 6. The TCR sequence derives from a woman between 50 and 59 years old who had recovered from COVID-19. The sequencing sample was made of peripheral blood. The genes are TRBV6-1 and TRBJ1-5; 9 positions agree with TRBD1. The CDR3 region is CASSEGGQGRSQHF. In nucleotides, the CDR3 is TGTGCCAGCAGTGAAGGAGGACAGGGGAGGTCCCAGCATTTT.